The T cell receptor (beta chain) under discussion was sequenced for a study of Graves' ophthalmopathy and Graves' hyperthyroidism. The authors amplified TCR beta CDR3 regions from RNA transcripts. HTBI-primed first-round RT-PCR preceded second-round multiplex PCR. TCRdb re-called the multiplex PCR reads with MiXCR, one entry per CDR3 protein. The sample includes roughly 700,000 distinct CDR3 sequences, roughly two fifths of them seen just once. None of the included patients had other autoimmune diseases, uncontrolled infections, pregnancy or lactation, as these led to exclusion. The length of the CDR3 is 16 residues. V gave up 0 bases and J gave up 11 bases, with 22 bases separating them. In germline, CDR1 is SEHNR, CDR2 FQNEAQ (reference sequence). This clonotype appeared a few times.

The chain recombines TRBV7-9 with TRBJ1-1, with a possible D match to TRBD1 (5 bases). The source material was peripheral blood. The sequence came from an adult man with Graves' ophthalmopathy. The CDR3 DNA is TGTGCCAGCAGCTTAGCACGCAGGGCGGAGGGTAAGAGCGCTTTCTTT. This gives the protein CASSLARRAEGKSAFF.